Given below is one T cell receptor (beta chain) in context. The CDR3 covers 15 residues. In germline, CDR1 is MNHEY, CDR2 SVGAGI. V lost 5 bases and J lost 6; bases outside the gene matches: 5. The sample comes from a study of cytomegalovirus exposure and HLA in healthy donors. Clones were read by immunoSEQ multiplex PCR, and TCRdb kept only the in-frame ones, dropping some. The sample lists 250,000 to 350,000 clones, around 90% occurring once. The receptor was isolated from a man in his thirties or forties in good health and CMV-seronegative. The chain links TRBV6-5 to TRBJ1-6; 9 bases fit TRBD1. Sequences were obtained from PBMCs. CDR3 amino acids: CASSTGQGINSPLHF. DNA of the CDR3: TGTGCCAGCAGTACCGGACAGGGGATTAATTCACCCCTCCACTTT.